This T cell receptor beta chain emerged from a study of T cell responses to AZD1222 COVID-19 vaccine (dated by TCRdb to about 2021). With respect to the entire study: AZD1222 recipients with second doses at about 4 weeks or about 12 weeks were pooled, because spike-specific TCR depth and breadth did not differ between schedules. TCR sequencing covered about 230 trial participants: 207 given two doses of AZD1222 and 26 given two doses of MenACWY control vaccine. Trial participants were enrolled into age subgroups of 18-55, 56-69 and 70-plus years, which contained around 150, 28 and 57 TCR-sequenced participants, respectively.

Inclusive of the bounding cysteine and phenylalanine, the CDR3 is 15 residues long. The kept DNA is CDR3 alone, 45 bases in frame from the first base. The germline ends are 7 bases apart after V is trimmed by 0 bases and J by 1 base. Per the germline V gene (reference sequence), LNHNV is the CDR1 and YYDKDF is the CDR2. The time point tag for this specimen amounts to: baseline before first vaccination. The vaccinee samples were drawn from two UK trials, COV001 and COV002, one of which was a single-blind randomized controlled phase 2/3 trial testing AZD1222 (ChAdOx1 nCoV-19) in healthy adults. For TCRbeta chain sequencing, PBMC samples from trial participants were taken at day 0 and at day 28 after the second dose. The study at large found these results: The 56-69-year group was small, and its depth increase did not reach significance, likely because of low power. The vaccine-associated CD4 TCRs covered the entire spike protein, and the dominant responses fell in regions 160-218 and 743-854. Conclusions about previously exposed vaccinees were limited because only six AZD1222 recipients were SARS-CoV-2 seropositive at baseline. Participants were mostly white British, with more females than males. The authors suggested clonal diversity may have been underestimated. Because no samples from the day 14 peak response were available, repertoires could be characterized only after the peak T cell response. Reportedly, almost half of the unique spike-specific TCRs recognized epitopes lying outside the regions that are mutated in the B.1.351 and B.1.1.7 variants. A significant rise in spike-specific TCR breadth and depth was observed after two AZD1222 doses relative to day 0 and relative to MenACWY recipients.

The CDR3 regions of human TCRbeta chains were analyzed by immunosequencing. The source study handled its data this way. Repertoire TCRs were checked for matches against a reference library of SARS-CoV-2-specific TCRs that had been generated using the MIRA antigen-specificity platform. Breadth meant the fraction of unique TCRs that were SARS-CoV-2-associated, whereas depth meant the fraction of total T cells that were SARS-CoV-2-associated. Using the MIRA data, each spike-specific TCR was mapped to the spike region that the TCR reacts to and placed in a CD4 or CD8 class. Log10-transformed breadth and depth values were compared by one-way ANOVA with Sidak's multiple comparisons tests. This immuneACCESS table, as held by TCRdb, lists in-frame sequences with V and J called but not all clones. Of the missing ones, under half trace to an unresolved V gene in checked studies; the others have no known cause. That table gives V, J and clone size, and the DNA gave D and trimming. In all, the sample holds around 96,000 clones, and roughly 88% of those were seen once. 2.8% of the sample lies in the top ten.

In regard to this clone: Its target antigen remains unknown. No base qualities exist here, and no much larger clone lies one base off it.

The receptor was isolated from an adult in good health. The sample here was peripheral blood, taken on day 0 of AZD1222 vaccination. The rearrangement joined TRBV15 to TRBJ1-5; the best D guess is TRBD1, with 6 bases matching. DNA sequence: TGTGCCACCAGCAGAGACAGGGGAAGCAATCAGCCCCAGCATTTT. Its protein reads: CATSRDRGSNQPQHF.